This passage covers 3 T cell receptor beta chains from one sample sequenced in a study of response to subunit inactivated influenza vaccine. TCRdb passed the RT-PCR reads through MiXCR, listing each CDR3 protein once. The sample carries about 570,000 distinct CDR3 sequences, approximately 10% recorded once. These data were also filed under a second study, of T cells expressing NK-cell markers. That publication notes: Making the TCR beta cDNA relied on 5'RACE template switching with UMIs.

Sequences were derived from PBMCs from blood, sampled on the day of vaccination. These receptor sequences come from a man between 45 and 60 years old who received an inactivated influenza vaccine.

This clonotype was detected only a few times. The chain is built from TRBV10-3 and TRBJ2-7; D gene unclear. Germline lookup yields CDR1 ENHRY and CDR2 SYGVKD. Trimming shortened V by 3 bases and J by 6 bases, and 18 bases separated the two germline ends. The CDR3 length is 15 residues. Here the CDR3 DNA reads TGTGCCATCAGTGATAATCGTGACGGTGAGTCCGAGCAGTACTTC. Encoded protein: CAISDNRDGESEQYF.

This clonotype was detected a few times. The chain is built from TRBV4-2 and TRBJ2-6, with no clear D. CDR1 is LGHNA and CDR2 is YNFKEQ in the germline V gene. Trimming pared 0 bases from V and 0 bases from J, leaving 6 bases between. This CDR3 region has 16 residues. The CDR3 sequence is CASSQEDGSGANVLTF. The DNA for the CDR3 is TGTGCCAGCAGCCAAGAGGACGGCTCTGGGGCCAACGTCCTGACTTTC.

V and J are TRBV6-1 and TRBJ2-1; possibly TRBD2 for D (7 bases). Germline V CDR1 and CDR2: MNHNS, SASEGT. CDR3 length equals 14 residues. The V and J ends lost 6 bases and 3 bases respectively, with 12 bases between them. CDR3 amino acids: CASSRGARYNEQFF. CDR3 in DNA: TGTGCCAGCAGCCGGGGGGCTCGCTACAATGAGCAGTTCTTC.